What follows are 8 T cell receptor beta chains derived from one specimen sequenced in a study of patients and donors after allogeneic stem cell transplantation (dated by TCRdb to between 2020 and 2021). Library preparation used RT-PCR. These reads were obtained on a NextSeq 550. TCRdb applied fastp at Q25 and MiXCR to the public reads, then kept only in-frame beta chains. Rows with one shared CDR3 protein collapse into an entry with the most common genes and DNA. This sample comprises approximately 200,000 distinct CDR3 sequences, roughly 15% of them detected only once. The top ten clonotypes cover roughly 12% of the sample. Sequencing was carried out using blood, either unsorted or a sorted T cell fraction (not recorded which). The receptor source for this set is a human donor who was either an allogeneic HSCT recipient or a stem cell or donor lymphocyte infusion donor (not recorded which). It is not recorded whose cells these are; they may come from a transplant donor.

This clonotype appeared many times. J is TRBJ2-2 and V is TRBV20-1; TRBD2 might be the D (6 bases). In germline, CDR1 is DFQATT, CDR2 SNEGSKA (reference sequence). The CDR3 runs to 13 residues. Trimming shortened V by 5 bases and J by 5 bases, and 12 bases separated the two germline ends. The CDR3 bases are TGCAGTGCTGGGGGGTTTAGTACCGGGGAGCTGTTTTTT. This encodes CSAGGFSTGELFF.

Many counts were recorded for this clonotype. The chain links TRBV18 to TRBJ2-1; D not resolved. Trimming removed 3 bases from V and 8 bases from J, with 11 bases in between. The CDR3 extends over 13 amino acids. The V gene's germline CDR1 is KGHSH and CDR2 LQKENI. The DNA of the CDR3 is TGTGCCAGCTCACCGGAAGAGGTCGATGAGCAGTTCTTC. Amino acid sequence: CASSPEEVDEQFF.

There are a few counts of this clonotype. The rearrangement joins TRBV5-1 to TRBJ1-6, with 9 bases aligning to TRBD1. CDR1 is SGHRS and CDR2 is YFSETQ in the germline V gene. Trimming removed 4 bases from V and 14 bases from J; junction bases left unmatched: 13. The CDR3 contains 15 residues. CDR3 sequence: CASSPPGQGRGALHF. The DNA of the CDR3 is TGCGCCAGCAGCCCACCGGGACAGGGCCGGGGGGCCCTCCACTTT.

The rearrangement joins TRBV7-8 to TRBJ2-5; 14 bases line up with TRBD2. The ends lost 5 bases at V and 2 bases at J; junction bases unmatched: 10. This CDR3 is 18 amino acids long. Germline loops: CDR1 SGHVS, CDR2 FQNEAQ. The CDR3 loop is CASSTRLAGGPVQETQYF. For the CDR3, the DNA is TGTGCCAGCAGCACACGACTAGCGGGAGGGCCGGTACAAGAGACCCAGTACTTC.

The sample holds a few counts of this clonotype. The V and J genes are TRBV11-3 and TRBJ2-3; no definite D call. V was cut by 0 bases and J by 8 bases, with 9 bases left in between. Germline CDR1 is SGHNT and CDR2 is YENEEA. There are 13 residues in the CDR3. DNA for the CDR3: TGTGCCAGCAGCTTAGATCCCCTAGTTACGCAGTATTTT. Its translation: CASSLDPLVTQYF.

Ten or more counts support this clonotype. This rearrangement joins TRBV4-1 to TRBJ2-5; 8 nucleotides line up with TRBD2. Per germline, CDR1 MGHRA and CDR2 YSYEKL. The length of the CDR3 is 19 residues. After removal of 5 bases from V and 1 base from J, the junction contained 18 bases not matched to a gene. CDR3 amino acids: CASSLSGTRSVSSQETQYF. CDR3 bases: TGCGCCAGCAGCTTATCCGGGACTAGGAGCGTGAGTAGCCAAGAGACCCAGTACTTC.

This CDR3 is CASSPTAYGQFF. In DNA, the CDR3 is TGTGCCAGCTCACCGACGGCCTATGGGCAGTTCTTC. This chain links TRBV18 with TRBJ2-1; D not certain. The V end was cut by 3 bases, the J end by 12 bases, with 12 bases between. CDR1 is KGHSH and CDR2 is LQKENI in the germline V gene. The CDR3 contains 12 residues.

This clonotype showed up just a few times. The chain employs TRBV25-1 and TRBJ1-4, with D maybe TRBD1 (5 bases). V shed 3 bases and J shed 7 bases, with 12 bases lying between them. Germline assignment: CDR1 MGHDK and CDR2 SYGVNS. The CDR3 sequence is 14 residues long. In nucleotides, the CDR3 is TGTGCCAGCAGTGATGTACAGGACCGTGAAAAACTGTTTTTT. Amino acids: CASSDVQDREKLFF.